This passage covers 29 T cell receptor beta chains from one sample sequenced in a study of blood T cell repertoires in COVID-19 (dated by TCRdb to 2020 to 2022). Libraries were made using the immunoSEQ multiplex PCR assay. TCRdb stores this immuneACCESS table with in-frame sequences only. Part of the clones is absent; in the studies checked, under half of the shortfall reflects unresolved V genes, and no reason is known for the rest. The sample table records approximately 110,000 clones; over 65% of these occur just once. The ten largest clonotypes hold about 0.85% of the sample. The sequenced sample was peripheral blood. These receptors were obtained from a human donor with acute or convalescent COVID-19. The donor label of this sample is uncertain.

This clone was found many times. The chain employs TRBV6-1 and TRBJ2-1, with D hard to call. The CDR3 has 15 amino acids. Trimming removed 7 bases from V and 0 bases from J, with 13 bases in between. Germline V gene lookup returns CDR1 MNHNS and CDR2 SASEGT. CDR3 amino acids: CASTIDSGSYNEQFF. The CDR3 DNA is TGTGCCAGCACTATAGACTCCGGCTCCTACAATGAGCAGTTCTTC.

This clone was seen only once. The chain couples TRBV7-8 to TRBJ2-1; D is unresolved. V dropped 4 bases and J dropped 9 bases, with 19 bases sitting between them. The CDR3 contains 15 residues. The germline CDR1 and CDR2 sequences are SGHVS and FQNEAQ. CDR3 DNA: TGTGCCAGCAGCTCATTTACGGGTGGCGTCGGTGAGCAGTTCTTC. Its protein is CASSSFTGGVGEQFF. Looking up the rest from reference TRBV7-8 and TRBJ2-1 gives the full variable domain: GAGVSQSPRYKVAKRGQDVALRCDPISGHVSLFWYQQALGQGPEFLTYFQNEAQLDKSGLPSDRFFAERPEGSVSTLKIQRTQQEDSAVYLCASSSFTGGVGEQFFGPGTRLTVL.

The J gene is TRBJ1-3, the V gene TRBV14, with no clear D. CDR1 is SGHDN and CDR2 is FVKESK in the germline V gene. Trimming removed 4 bases from V and 0 bases from J, with 7 bases in between. The CDR3 contains 14 residues. The CDR3 is CASSPSFSGNTIYF. CDR3 nucleotides: TGTGCCAGCAGCCCAAGCTTCTCTGGAAACACCATATATTTT. Using reference TRBV14 and TRBJ1-3 for the parts outside the CDR3, the full variable domain is EAGVTQFPSHSVIEKGQTVTLRCDPISGHDNLYWYRRVMGKEIKFLLHFVKESKQDESGMPNNRFLAERTGGTYSTLKVQPAELEDSGVYFCASSPSFSGNTIYFGEGSWLTVV.

This sequence joins TRBV9 and TRBJ2-1, with 8 nucleotides matching TRBD1. From germline, CDR1 is SGDLS and CDR2 YYNGEE. Trimming removed 6 bases from V and 2 bases from J; junction bases left unmatched: 4. CDR3 length: 14 residues. DNA for the CDR3: TGTGCCAGCACGACAGGGGATCCCTACAATGAGCAGTTCTTC. The encoded protein is CASTTGDPYNEQFF.

Regarding this clone: The germline gene is not matched at one end of the junction; a read error may be the cause. The chain is built from TRBV29-1 and TRBJ1-1; tentative D call: TRBD1 (5 bases). Germline CDR1 and CDR2: SQVTM and ANQGSEA. The CDR3 spans 13 residues. In DNA, the CDR3 is TGCAGCGTTGTAGGCAACAGGAACGCTGAAGCTTTCTTT. Translated: CSVVGNRNAEAFF.

For the CDR3, the DNA is TGTGCCTGGGGGCGTGATGAAAAACTGTTTTTT. Amino acids: CAWGRDEKLFF. This chain uses TRBV30 with TRBJ1-4; D ambiguous. The length of the CDR3 is 11 residues. Trimming shortened V by 5 bases and J by 6 bases, and 7 bases separated the two germline ends. In germline, CDR1 is GTSNPN, CDR2 SVGIG (reference sequence).

CDR3 coding DNA: TGTGCCAGCAGCCAAGATTGGCAGGGTCGGGACACTGAAGCTTTCTTT. Protein sequence: CASSQDWQGRDTEAFF. The chain is built from TRBV14 and TRBJ1-1; possible D gene TRBD1, 5 bases. V was clipped by 0 bases and J by 3 bases, with 14 bases between them. The germline V gene has CDR1 SGHDN and CDR2 FVKESK. The CDR3 covers 16 residues.

The chain joins TRBV19 to TRBJ1-2, with D maybe TRBD1 (5 bases). Germline V gene data show CDR1 as LNHDA and CDR2 as SQIVND (reference sequence). The CDR3 has 12 residues. Trimming removed 6 bases from V and 5 bases from J, with 10 bases in between. The DNA for the CDR3 is TGTGCCAGTAGACAGGCGGAGTATGGCTACACCTTC. Protein sequence: CASRQAEYGYTF.

This chain links TRBV7-9 with TRBJ1-3, with D perhaps matching TRBD1 (5 bases). From germline, CDR1 is SEHNR and CDR2 FQNEAQ (reference sequence). The CDR3 loop spans 16 amino acids. V was shortened by 5 bases and J by 2 bases, with 16 bases between the two germline ends. The CDR3 protein is CASSKSGGYAGNTIYF. CDR3 DNA: TGTGCCAGCAGCAAATCCGGGGGTTACGCTGGAAACACCATATATTTT.

The chain carries TRBV7-9 and TRBJ1-1; 7 bases are a match to TRBD1. CDR3 length equals 15 residues. V lost 5 bases and J lost 5; bases outside the gene matches: 11. Per the germline V gene, CDR1 is SEHNR and CDR2 is FQNEAQ (reference sequence). CDR3 in amino acids: CASSDLVGQRTEAFF. CDR3 in DNA: TGTGCCAGCAGCGACCTGGTGGGACAGAGAACTGAAGCTTTCTTT.

At least ten counts were recorded for this clone. This chain uses TRBV6-2 or TRBV6-3 with TRBJ2-2, with D uncertain. The CDR3 is 16 amino acids. Germline CDR1 reads MNHEY; CDR2 reads SVGEGT. The germline V and J ends were trimmed by 5 bases and 1 base, with 14 bases remaining between them. CDR3 in amino acids: CASSPSTYWNTGELFF. The CDR3 DNA is TGTGCCAGCAGTCCCTCGACATATTGGAACACCGGGGAGCTGTTTTTT.

The gene calls are TRBV6-5 and TRBJ2-2; 10 bases match TRBD2. The germline V gene has CDR1 MNHEY and CDR2 SVGAGI. This CDR3 comprises 15 residues. Germline trimming cut 4 bases from V and 3 bases from J; bases unmatched to any gene: 2. The CDR3 DNA is TGTGCCAGCAGTTCACTAGCGGGGCACACCGGGGAGCTGTTTTTT. This sequence encodes CASSSLAGHTGELFF.

In this sample, this clone turned up a few times. The rearrangement links TRBV28 to TRBJ1-3; D is possibly TRBD1 (5 bases). The CDR3 loop spans 17 amino acids. Per the germline V gene, CDR1 is MDHEN and CDR2 is SYDVKM. Trimming cost V 6 bases and J 3 bases, with 21 bases left between them. The CDR3, as DNA: TGTGCCAGCAGCGACCCGGTTGGTCGGACATTTGGAAACACCATATATTTT. Encoded protein: CASSDPVGRTFGNTIYF.

The chain has TRBV18 and TRBJ2-2; 8 positions agree with TRBD1. The germline gives CDR1 KGHSH, CDR2 LQKENI. Trimming removed 4 bases from V and 0 bases from J; junction bases left unmatched: 10. The CDR3 runs to 18 residues. CDR3 region: CASSRGTGTPTNTGELFF. CDR3 coding DNA: TGTGCCAGCTCACGGGGGACAGGAACACCCACGAACACCGGGGAGCTGTTTTTT.

This clone was seen ten or more times. The chain recombines TRBV10-3 with TRBJ2-7, with D tentatively TRBD2 (6 bases). The CDR3 has 13 amino acids. Germline V CDR1 and CDR2: ENHRY, SYGVKD. V dropped 5 bases and J dropped 4 bases, with 12 bases sitting between them. The CDR3: CAISPGTAYEQYV. The CDR3 region has the DNA TGTGCCATCAGTCCCGGGACTGCTTACGAGCAGTACGTC.

This clone has a handful of counts. The chain joins TRBV7-8 to TRBJ2-5, with 7 positions matching TRBD1. The CDR3 loop spans 14 amino acids. Germline V lookup: CDR1 SGHVS, CDR2 FQNEAQ. V dropped 5 bases and J dropped 5; count of bases not matched to a gene: 8. CDR3 protein: CASSHHRGKETQYF. DNA of the CDR3: TGTGCCAGCAGCCACCACAGGGGCAAGGAGACCCAGTACTTC.

The chain uses TRBV28 and TRBJ1-4; 8 bases fit TRBD1. The CDR3 contains 16 residues. V shed 4 bases, J shed 7 bases, and the junction held 11 bases outside the gene matches. Germline CDR1 and CDR2: MDHEN and SYDVKM. CDR3 sequence (DNA): TGTGCCAGCAGTTCCCAGGGCAGGGGGCGAGGTGAAAAACTGTTTTTT. It specifies CASSSQGRGRGEKLFF.

This clone was observed a few times. This rearrangement joins TRBV15 to TRBJ1-1; unclear D gene. Trimming pared 0 bases from V and 1 base from J, leaving 3 bases between. The germline V gene has CDR1 LNHNV and CDR2 YYDKDF (reference sequence). CDR3 size: 13 residues. CDR3 nucleotides: TGTGCCACCAGCAGAGACCGGAACACTGAAGCTTTCTTT. Amino acids: CATSRDRNTEAFF. Full variable domain (outside the CDR3, taken from reference TRBV15 and TRBJ1-1): DAMVIQNPRYQVTQFGKPVTLSCSQTLNHNVMYWYQQKSSQAPKLLFHYYDKDFNNEADTPDNFQSRRPNTSFCFLDIRSPGLGDTAMYLCATSRDRNTEAFFGQGTRLTVV.

V is TRBV24-1 and J is TRBJ2-1, with 10 bases fitting TRBD1. In germline, CDR1 is KGHDR, CDR2 SFDVKD. V dropped 1 base and J dropped 1; count of bases not matched to a gene: 6. The CDR3 has 18 residues. CDR3 region: CATSDLAGTGVSYNEQFF. DNA of the CDR3: TGTGCCACCAGTGATTTAGCCGGGACAGGGGTATCCTACAATGAGCAGTTCTTC.

This clone has a single count. V gene TRBV30 combines with J gene TRBJ2-2; D is undetermined. Germline V gives CDR1 GTSNPN, CDR2 SVGIG (reference sequence). The CDR3 is 13 amino acids. Trimming shortened V by 0 bases and J by 7 bases, and 9 bases separated the two germline ends. CDR3 DNA: TGTGCCTGGAGTGTATCCCGGGTCGGGGAGCTGTTTTTT. It specifies CAWSVSRVGELFF.

This clone was detected only a few times. The chain employs TRBV19 and TRBJ2-2; 9 bases match TRBD2. The CDR3 sequence is 18 residues long. Germline V lookup: CDR1 LNHDA, CDR2 SQIVND (reference sequence). The ends lost 7 bases at V and 5 bases at J; junction bases unmatched: 17. CDR3 sequence reads: CASKPGNVAGARTGELFF. The CDR3 bases are TGTGCCAGTAAGCCCGGAAATGTAGCGGGGGCCCGGACCGGGGAGCTGTTTTTT.

This clone has only a few counts. J is TRBJ1-2 and V is TRBV5-1; weak D call: TRBD1 (6 bases). Germline V lookup: CDR1 SGHRS, CDR2 YFSETQ. V was pared by 1 base and J by 6 bases, with 16 bases between. The CDR3 is 15 amino acids. The CDR3 DNA reads as TGCGCCAGCAGCTTGACAGGGATTACAGGTGATGGCTACACCTTC. Translated, it gives CASSLTGITGDGYTF.

The chain joins TRBV5-1 to TRBJ1-6; weak D call: TRBD1 (6 bases). Germline CDR1 reads SGHRS; CDR2 reads YFSETQ. Trimming pared 0 bases from V and 2 bases from J, leaving 12 bases between. The CDR3 length is 17 residues. The CDR3 sequence is CASSLEGTSPYNSPLHF. In DNA, the CDR3 is TGCGCCAGCAGCTTGGAAGGGACATCCCCCTATAATTCACCCCTCCACTTT.

This clone was counted only a few times. The rearrangement joins TRBV7-9 to TRBJ1-5; TRBD1 agrees at 7 bases. This CDR3 is 16 amino acids long. CDR1 is SEHNR and CDR2 is FQNEAQ in the germline V gene (reference sequence). V dropped 1 base and J dropped 3; count of bases not matched to a gene: 6. The CDR3 is CASSLGQTGFNQPQHF. CDR3 sequence (DNA): TGTGCCAGCAGCTTAGGACAGACAGGGTTCAATCAGCCCCAGCATTTT. Drawing the rest from reference TRBV7-9 and TRBJ1-5, the complete variable domain is DTGVSQNPRHKITKRGQNVTFRCDPISEHNRLYWYRQTLGQGPEFLTYFQNEAQLEKSRLLSDRFSAERPKGSFSTLEIQRTEQGDSAMYLCASSLGQTGFNQPQHFGDGTRLSIL.

The rearrangement links TRBV15 to TRBJ1-6; 7 bases line up with TRBD1. Trimming removed 3 bases from V and 7 bases from J; junction bases left unmatched: 6. The CDR3 length is 15 residues. Germline CDR1 LNHNV, CDR2 YYDKDF (reference sequence). The CDR3: CATSRPGQPNSPLHF. The CDR3 bases are TGTGCCACCAGCAGGCCGGGACAGCCCAATTCACCCCTCCACTTT.

The chain employs TRBV6-1 and TRBJ1-4, with D unclear. This CDR3 has 17 residues. The ends were cut back, 0 bases at V and 5 bases at J, with 16 bases in the middle. From germline, CDR1 is MNHNS and CDR2 SASEGT. CDR3 DNA: TGTGCCAGCAGTGAAGCGCGTGTCGCTAAAAGAAATGAAAAACTGTTTTTT. This codes for CASSEARVAKRNEKLFF.

This chain connects TRBV6-1 to TRBJ1-4; D uncertain. V was cut by 2 bases and J by 5 bases, with 9 bases left in between. This CDR3 has 14 residues. The germline V gene has CDR1 MNHNS and CDR2 SASEGT. The DNA of the CDR3 is TGTGCCAGCAGTGAAAGAGGGAGAAATGAAAAACTGTTTTTT. Its protein product is CASSERGRNEKLFF.

V gene TRBV6-5 combines with J gene TRBJ1-2, with D tentatively TRBD1 (5 bases). CDR3 length equals 15 residues. Trimming pared 6 bases from V and 2 bases from J, leaving 16 bases between. In germline, CDR1 is MNHEY, CDR2 SVGAGI. CDR3 residues: CASSRDSLGNYGYTF. CDR3 DNA sequence: TGTGCCAGCAGCCGCGACAGCCTCGGGAACTATGGCTACACCTTC.

Worth noting for this clone: Sequence at one end of the junction differs from germline and may be a read error. The chain carries TRBV3-1 (or the pseudogene TRBV3-2) and TRBJ2-3; possible D gene TRBD1, 5 bases. CDR1 is LGHDT and CDR2 is YNNKEL in the germline V gene (reference sequence). This CDR3 has 14 amino acids. This CDR3 reads CASSQDPDTNTQYF. The CDR3, as DNA: TGTGCCAGCAGCCAAGATCCGGACACAAATACGCAGTATTTT.